Included here is one T cell receptor beta chain sequence, with context. This specimen belongs to a study of control samples from healthy donors and cancer patients. Profiled with immunoSEQ multiplex PCR; TCRdb holds only in-frame clones, not every one. This table holds about 130,000 clones, about 90% found once. The TCR originated in a man aged 18 to 35 in good health. Sequencing was performed on blood.

The chain's CDR3 is CASSLRGRGDTQYF. The CDR3 DNA reads TGTGCCAGCAGTTTGCGAGGGAGAGGGGATACGCAGTATTTT. The chain links TRBV7-2 to TRBJ2-3; a weak D match, TRBD2 (5 bases). The CDR3 runs to 14 residues. Germline assignment: CDR1 SGHTA and CDR2 FQGNSA. Deletions cut 6 bases from V and 6 bases from J, with 16 bases between.